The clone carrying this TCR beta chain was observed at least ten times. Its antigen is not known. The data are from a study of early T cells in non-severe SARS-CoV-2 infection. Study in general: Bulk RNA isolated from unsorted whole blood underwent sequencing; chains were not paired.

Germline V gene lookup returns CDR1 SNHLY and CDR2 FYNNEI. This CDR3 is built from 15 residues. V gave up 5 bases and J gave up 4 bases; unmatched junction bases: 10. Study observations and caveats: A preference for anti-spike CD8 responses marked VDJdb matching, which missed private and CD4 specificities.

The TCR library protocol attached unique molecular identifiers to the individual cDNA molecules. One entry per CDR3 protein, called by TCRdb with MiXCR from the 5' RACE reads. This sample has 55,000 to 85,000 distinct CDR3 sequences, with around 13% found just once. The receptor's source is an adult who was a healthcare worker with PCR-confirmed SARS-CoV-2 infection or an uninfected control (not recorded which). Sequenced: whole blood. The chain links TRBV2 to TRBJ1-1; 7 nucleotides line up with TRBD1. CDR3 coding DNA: TGTGCCAGCAGTAAAACGACAGGGAGGTCCACTGAAGCTTTCTTT. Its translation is CASSKTTGRSTEAFF.